This TCR beta chain was observed in a study of tumor-infiltrating lymphocytes in primary liver carcinoma. In regard to this clonotype: A much larger clone lies a single base off, so this may be a read error.

Germline DNA was also extracted, with blood RNA taken from unsorted whole blood. This CDR3 spans 14 amino acids. Germline lookup yields CDR1 MNHNS and CDR2 SASEGT. V dropped 6 bases and J dropped 6 bases, with 17 bases sitting between them. Constant-region priming of around 500 ng total RNA yielded TCR beta cDNA. ARM-PCR was slightly modified, and three nested multiplex PCR rounds with it gave rise to the TCR beta libraries. TRBV1-TRBV30 forward primers and a C-beta reverse primer were used in the first two PCR rounds, which each ran for 10 cycles. Each CDR3 protein gets one entry after TCRdb re-called the multiplex PCR reads with MiXCR. Here the sample spans 250,000 to 400,000 distinct CDR3 sequences, 65% being singletons.

The chain carries TRBV6-1 and TRBJ1-2, with D maybe TRBD1 (5 bases). This sequence was found in a man aged 40-49 years with primary liver carcinoma and hepatitis B virus infection. The sequenced sample was peripheral blood. The CDR3 DNA is TGTGCCAGCAGGGGATCGGGGACCCCAAATGGCTACACCTTC. This gives the protein CASRGSGTPNGYTF.